Listed below are T cell receptor beta chains from one sample, sequenced in a study of T cell responses to AZD1222 COVID-19 vaccine. The data were produced by immunoSEQ multiplex PCR, yet TCRdb's version contains in-frame clones alone and is incomplete. The repertoire holds about 56,000 clones, 75% to 90% seen once, with around 15% in the top ten. Sequences were derived from peripheral blood, sampled on day 0 of AZD1222 vaccination. The receptors originated from an adult in good health. Both conserved end residues are trimmed from each CDR3.

V gene: TRBV15; J gene: TRBJ2-7; CDR3 protein: ATSRSGTGAYEQY
V gene: TRBV6-5; J gene: TRBJ2-5; CDR3 protein: ASTVNQETQY
V gene: TRBV18; J gene: TRBJ1-1; CDR3 protein: ASSLNPGTDTEAF
V gene: TRBV4-2; J gene: TRBJ2-2; CDR3 protein: ASSQEGAGVTGELF
V gene: TRBV18; J gene: TRBJ1-2; CDR3 protein: ASSPAAGGNYGYT
V gene: TRBV12-3/TRBV12-4; J gene: TRBJ2-7; CDR3 protein: ASSQSARGEQY
V gene: TRBV7-2; J gene: TRBJ1-2; CDR3 protein: ASSPTPPQDGYT
V gene: TRBV3-1/TRBV3-2; J gene: TRBJ2-3; CDR3 protein: ASSPQGAGYPPDTQY
V gene: TRBV14; J gene: TRBJ1-6; CDR3 protein: ASSFSPNSPLH
V gene: TRBV15; J gene: TRBJ2-5; CDR3 protein: ATSPAVETQY
V gene: TRBV7-8; J gene: TRBJ1-6; CDR3 protein: ASSFIDSPLH
V gene: TRBV20-1; J gene: TRBJ2-7; CDR3 protein: SASPQDNTYEQY
V gene: TRBV28; J gene: TRBJ1-5; CDR3 protein: ASSTPAGFSNQPQH
V gene: TRBV6-5; J gene: TRBJ2-2; CDR3 protein: ASRQVIGRGELF
V gene: TRBV6-1; J gene: TRBJ1-2; CDR3 protein: ASSEARDSNYGYT
V gene: TRBV15; J gene: TRBJ2-2; CDR3 protein: ATRDRAYTGELF
V gene: TRBV11-2; J gene: TRBJ2-5; CDR3 protein: ASSLEPRGSFETQY
V gene: TRBV19; J gene: TRBJ1-1; CDR3 protein: ASSISSWGTEAF
V gene: TRBV11-2; J gene: TRBJ1-3; CDR3 protein: ASSLADRGQISGNTIY
V gene: TRBV2; J gene: TRBJ1-5; CDR3 protein: ASSAIGRANQPQH
V gene: TRBV16; J gene: TRBJ1-4; CDR3 protein: ASSQSGQPNEKLF
V gene: TRBV29-1; J gene: TRBJ2-7; CDR3 protein: SVEDAGAYEQY
V gene: TRBV10-2; J gene: TRBJ1-5; CDR3 protein: ASSESPGNSNQPQH
V gene: TRBV4-1; J gene: TRBJ1-1; CDR3 protein: ASSQTDRDNTEAF
V gene: TRBV10-1; J gene: TRBJ1-5; CDR3 protein: ATSEGSVLQPQH
V gene: TRBV19; J gene: TRBJ1-5; CDR3 protein: ASGTGLNQPQH
V gene: TRBV29-1; J gene: TRBJ2-3; CDR3 protein: SATKTGGSTDTQY
V gene: TRBV5-4; J gene: TRBJ1-5; CDR3 protein: ASSFLTGHGDNQPQH
V gene: TRBV19; J gene: TRBJ2-1; CDR3 protein: ATNGGVAYNEQF
V gene: TRBV9; J gene: TRBJ2-5; CDR3 protein: ASSKGTAERETQY
V gene: TRBV5-1; J gene: TRBJ2-6; CDR3 protein: ASRQAGGGSGANVLT
V gene: TRBV12-3/TRBV12-4; J gene: TRBJ2-2; CDR3 protein: ASSLGLREVF
V gene: TRBV3-1/TRBV3-2; J gene: TRBJ1-5; CDR3 protein: ASSQGGPTRGNQPQH
V gene: TRBV7-8; J gene: TRBJ1-2; CDR3 protein: ASSVGHGYGYT
V gene: TRBV11-2; J gene: TRBJ1-1; CDR3 protein: ASSLQGMGAF
V gene: TRBV7-3; J gene: TRBJ1-2; CDR3 protein: ASSPTGWGYGYT
V gene: TRBV4-1; J gene: TRBJ1-1; CDR3 protein: ASSQDWSNREAF
V gene: TRBV6-5; J gene: TRBJ1-2; CDR3 protein: ASRDWDRINYGYT
V gene: TRBV27; J gene: TRBJ2-7; CDR3 protein: ASRKLGPYEQY
V gene: TRBV6-6; J gene: TRBJ1-2; CDR3 protein: ASSYLQGIYT
V gene: TRBV27; J gene: TRBJ1-4; CDR3 protein: ASSSQGGFGEKLF